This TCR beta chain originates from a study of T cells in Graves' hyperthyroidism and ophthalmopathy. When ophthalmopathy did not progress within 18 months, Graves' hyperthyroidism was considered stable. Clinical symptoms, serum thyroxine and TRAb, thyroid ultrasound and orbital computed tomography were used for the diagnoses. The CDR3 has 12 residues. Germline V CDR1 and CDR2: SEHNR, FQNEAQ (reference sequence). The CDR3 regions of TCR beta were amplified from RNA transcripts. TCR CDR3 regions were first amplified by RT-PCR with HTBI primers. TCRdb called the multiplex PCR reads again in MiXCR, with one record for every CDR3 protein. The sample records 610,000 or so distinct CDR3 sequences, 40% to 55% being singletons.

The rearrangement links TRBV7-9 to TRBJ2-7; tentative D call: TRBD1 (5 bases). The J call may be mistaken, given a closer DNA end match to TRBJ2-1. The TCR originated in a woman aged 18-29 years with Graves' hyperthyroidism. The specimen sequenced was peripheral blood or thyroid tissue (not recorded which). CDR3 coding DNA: TGTGCCAGCAGCCAGGGCACGAATGAGCAGTTCTTC. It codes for CASSQGTNEQFF.